The source of this T cell receptor (beta chain) is a study of cytomegalovirus exposure and HLA in healthy donors. Study observations and caveats: The study listed roughly 160 cytomegalovirus-associated TCR beta chains.

This clone has more than one count but fewer than ten. Its antigen remains unidentified. Germline V gene sequence: CDR1 SGHVS, CDR2 FNYEAQ. There are 17 residues in the CDR3. Trimming cost V 3 bases and J 2 bases, with 20 bases left between them. Primers included in the PCR were 60 Vbeta and 13 Jbeta primers. Assay: immunoSEQ multiplex PCR; the TCRdb copy retains only in-frame clones and omits some. This table has about 130,000 clones, 84% appearing once. The receptor's source is a woman younger than 30 in good health and CMV-seropositive. The sample consisted of PBMCs. This chain uses TRBV7-6 with TRBJ2-7; a weak D match, TRBD1 (6 bases). CDR3 protein: CASSLEPLGAVTYEQYF. The CDR3 DNA follows: TGTGCCAGCAGCTTGGAGCCCTTGGGGGCGGTTACCTACGAGCAGTACTTC.